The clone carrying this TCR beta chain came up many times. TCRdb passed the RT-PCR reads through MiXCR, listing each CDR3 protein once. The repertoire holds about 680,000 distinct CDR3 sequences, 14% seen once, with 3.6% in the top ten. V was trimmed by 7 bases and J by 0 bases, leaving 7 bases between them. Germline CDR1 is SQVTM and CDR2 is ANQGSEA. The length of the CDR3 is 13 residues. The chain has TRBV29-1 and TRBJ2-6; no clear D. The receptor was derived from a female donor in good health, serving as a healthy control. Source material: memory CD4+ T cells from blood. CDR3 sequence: CSAKGSGANVLTF. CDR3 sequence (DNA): TGCAGCGCTAAGGGCTCTGGGGCCAACGTCCTGACTTTC.